Listed here is a single T cell receptor (beta chain). Sequencing was performed with immunoSEQ multiplex PCR; in TCRdb, only in-frame clones are kept and a portion is missing. The sample carries around 65,000 clones, about 90% recorded once. This sample is drawn from a study of T cell changes during pregnancy in multiple sclerosis. The receptor was isolated from a female donor in good health, enrolled as a control in a pregnancy study. The sample was peripheral blood, taken in the second trimester of pregnancy.

The CDR3 coding sequence is TGTGCCAGCAGCCCCTCGGGGACTAGCGGGCGATACGAGCAGTACTTC. Protein: CASSPSGTSGRYEQYF. The gene calls are TRBV14 and TRBJ2-7; 12 nucleotides agree with TRBD2. The germline CDR1 and CDR2 sequences are SGHDN and FVKESK. The CDR3 covers 16 residues. V dropped 4 bases and J dropped 4; count of bases not matched to a gene: 8.